The sequence of this T cell receptor beta chain was determined in a study of blood T cell repertoires in COVID-19. Study information: Specimens from acute and convalescent COVID-19 originated in the United States, Italy and Spain. T cells, B-cell-depleted T cells, or PBMCs supplied cDNA or gDNA.

Authors' processing steps: Researchers report that nucleated cell counts were estimated from reference gene primer amplification. The method was immunoSEQ multiplex PCR; TCRdb's version includes in-frame clones alone and lacks a portion of them. V and J calls and clone size follow that table, whereas D and trimming were derived from the DNA. The repertoire holds a few hundred thousand clones, with more than 75% as singletons. V lost 8 bases, J lost 8 bases, and 18 bases lay in between. Germline V gene sequence: CDR1 MDHEN, CDR2 SYDVKM. This CDR3 is 13 amino acids long. The source is a woman in her 50s with acute or convalescent COVID-19. The sequenced material came from peripheral blood. V usage is TRBV28 and J usage is TRBJ1-2; no clear D gene. The CDR3 protein is CASLNGQDGGYTF. Written as DNA, the CDR3 is TGTGCCAGCCTAAATGGTCAGGATGGGGGCTACACCTTC.